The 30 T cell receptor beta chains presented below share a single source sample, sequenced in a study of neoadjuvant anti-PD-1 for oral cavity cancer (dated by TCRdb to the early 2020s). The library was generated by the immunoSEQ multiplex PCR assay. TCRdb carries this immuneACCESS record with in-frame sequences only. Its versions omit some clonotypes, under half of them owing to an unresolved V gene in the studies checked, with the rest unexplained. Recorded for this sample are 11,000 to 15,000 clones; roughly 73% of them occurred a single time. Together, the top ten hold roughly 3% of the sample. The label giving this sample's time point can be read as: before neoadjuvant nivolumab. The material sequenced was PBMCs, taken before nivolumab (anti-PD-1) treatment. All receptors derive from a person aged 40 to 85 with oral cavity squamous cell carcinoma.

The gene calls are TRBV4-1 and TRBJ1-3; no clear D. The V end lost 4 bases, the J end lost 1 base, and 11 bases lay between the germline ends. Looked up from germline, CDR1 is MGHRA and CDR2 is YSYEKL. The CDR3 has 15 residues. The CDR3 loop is CASSRVGGSGNTIYF. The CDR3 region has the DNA TGCGCCAGCAGCCGGGTGGGAGGATCTGGAAACACCATATATTTT.

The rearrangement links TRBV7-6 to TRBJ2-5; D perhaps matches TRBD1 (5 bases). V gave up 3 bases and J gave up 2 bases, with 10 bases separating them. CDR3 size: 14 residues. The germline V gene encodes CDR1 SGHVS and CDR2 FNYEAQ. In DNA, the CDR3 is TGTGCCAGCAGCTTGTGGACAAGACAAGAGACCCAGTACTTC. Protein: CASSLWTRQETQYF.

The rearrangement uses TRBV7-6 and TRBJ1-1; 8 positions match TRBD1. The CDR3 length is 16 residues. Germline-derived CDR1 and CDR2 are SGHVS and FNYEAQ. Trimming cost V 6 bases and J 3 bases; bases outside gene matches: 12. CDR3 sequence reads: CASRAGGEGLDTEAFF. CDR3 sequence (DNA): TGTGCCAGCAGAGCAGGGGGCGAGGGTCTTGACACTGAAGCTTTCTTT.

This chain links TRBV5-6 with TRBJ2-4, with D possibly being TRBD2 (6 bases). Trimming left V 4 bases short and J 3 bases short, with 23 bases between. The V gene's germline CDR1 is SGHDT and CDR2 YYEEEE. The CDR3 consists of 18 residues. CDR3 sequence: CASSEHRDWGVIKNIQYF. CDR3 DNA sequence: TGTGCCAGCAGCGAACACCGGGACTGGGGGGTGATCAAAAACATTCAGTACTTC.

The CDR3 DNA sequence: TGCAGCGTCCTGGACAGTTCCTACGAGCAGTACTTC. Translated, it gives CSVLDSSYEQYF. The rearrangement joins TRBV29-1 to TRBJ2-7; weak D call: TRBD1 (6 bases). CDR1 is SQVTM and CDR2 is ANQGSEA in the germline V gene. V was cut by 6 bases and J by 1 base, with 10 bases left in between. The CDR3 runs 12 residues.

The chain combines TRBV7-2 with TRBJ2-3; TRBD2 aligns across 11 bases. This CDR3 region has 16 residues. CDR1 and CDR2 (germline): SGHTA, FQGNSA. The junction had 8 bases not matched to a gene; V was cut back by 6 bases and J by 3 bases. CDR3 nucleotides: TGTGCCAGCAGTCGCCGACTAGCGGGATTGACAGATACGCAGTATTTT. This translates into CASSRRLAGLTDTQYF.

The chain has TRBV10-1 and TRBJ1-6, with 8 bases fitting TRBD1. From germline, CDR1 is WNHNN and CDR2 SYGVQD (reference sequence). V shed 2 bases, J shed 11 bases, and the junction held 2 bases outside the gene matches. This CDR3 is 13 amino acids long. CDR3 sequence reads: CASSEGQGAPLHF. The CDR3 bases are TGCGCCAGCAGTGAGGGACAGGGTGCACCCCTCCACTTT.

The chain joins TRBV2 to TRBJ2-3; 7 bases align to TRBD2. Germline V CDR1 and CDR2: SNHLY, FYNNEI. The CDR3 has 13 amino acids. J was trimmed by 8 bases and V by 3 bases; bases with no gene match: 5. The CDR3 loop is CASSDGGVATQYF. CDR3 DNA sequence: TGTGCCAGCAGTGATGGGGGGGTAGCTACGCAGTATTTT.

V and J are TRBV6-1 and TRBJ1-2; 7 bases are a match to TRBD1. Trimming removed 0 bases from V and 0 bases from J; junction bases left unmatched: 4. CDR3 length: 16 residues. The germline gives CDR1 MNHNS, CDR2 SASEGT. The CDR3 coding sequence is TGTGCCAGCAGTGAAGCTACAGGGGACCCTAACTATGGCTACACCTTC. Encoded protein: CASSEATGDPNYGYTF.

The CDR3 DNA is TGTGCCAGCAGCGGACAGGGCGGTCAGCCCCAGCATTTT. Translating it yields CASSGQGGQPQHF. The V and J genes are TRBV14 and TRBJ1-5; 8 positions match TRBD1. The CDR3 consists of 13 residues. CDR1 and CDR2 from the germline V gene are SGHDN and FVKESK. The V and J ends lost 5 bases and 6 bases, in that order; junction bases with no gene match: 3. Together with reference TRBV14 and TRBJ1-5, the CDR3 gives the full variable domain: EAGVTQFPSHSVIEKGQTVTLRCDPISGHDNLYWYRRVMGKEIKFLLHFVKESKQDESGMPNNRFLAERTGGTYSTLKVQPAELEDSGVYFCASSGQGGQPQHFGDGTRLSIL.

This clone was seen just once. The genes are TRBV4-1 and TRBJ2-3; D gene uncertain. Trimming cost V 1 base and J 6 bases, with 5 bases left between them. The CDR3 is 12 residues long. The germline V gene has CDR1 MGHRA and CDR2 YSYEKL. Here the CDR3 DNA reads TGCGCCAGCAGCCAAGTGCCGGATACGCAGTATTTT. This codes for CASSQVPDTQYF.

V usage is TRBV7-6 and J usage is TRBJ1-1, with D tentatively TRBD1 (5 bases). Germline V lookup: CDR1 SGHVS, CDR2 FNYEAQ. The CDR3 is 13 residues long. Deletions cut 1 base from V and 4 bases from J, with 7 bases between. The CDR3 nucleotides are TGTGCCAGCAGCTTAGGACAGAGCACTGAAGCTTTCTTT. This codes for CASSLGQSTEAFF.

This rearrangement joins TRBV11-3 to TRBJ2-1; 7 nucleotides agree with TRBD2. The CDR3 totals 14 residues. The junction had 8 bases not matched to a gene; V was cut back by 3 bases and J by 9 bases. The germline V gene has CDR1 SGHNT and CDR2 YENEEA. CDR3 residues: CASSFTRTSFEQFF. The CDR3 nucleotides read TGTGCCAGCAGCTTTACCCGGACTAGTTTTGAGCAGTTCTTC.

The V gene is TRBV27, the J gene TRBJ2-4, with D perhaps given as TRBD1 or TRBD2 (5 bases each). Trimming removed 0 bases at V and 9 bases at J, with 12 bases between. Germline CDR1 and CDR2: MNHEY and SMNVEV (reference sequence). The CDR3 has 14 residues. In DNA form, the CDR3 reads TGTGCCAGCAGTTTATCGGGCCTGAGGGGCATTCAGTACTTC. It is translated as CASSLSGLRGIQYF.

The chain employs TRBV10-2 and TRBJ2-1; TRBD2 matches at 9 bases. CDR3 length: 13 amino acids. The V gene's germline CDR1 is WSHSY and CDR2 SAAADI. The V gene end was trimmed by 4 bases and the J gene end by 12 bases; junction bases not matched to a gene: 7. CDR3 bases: TGCGCCAGCAGTGTAGGGACTAGCTTCTGGCAGTTCTTC. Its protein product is CASSVGTSFWQFF.

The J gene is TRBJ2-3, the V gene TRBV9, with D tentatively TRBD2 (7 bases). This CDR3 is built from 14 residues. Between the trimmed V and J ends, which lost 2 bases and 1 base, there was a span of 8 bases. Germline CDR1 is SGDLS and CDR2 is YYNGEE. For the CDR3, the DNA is TGTGCCAGCAGCGTCGGGGGGCGCACAGATACGCAGTATTTT. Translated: CASSVGGRTDTQYF.

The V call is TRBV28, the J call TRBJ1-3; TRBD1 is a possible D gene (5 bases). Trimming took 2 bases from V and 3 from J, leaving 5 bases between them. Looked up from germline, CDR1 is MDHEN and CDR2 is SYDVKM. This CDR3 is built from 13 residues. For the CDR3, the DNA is TGTGCCAGCAGTTTACAGGGTGGAAACACCATATATTTT. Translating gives CASSLQGGNTIYF.

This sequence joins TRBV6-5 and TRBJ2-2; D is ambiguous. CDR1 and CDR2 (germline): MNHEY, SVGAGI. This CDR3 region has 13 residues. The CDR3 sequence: CGTRLTNTGELFF. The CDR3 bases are TGTGGCACCCGGCTAACGAACACCGGGGAGCTGTTTTTT.

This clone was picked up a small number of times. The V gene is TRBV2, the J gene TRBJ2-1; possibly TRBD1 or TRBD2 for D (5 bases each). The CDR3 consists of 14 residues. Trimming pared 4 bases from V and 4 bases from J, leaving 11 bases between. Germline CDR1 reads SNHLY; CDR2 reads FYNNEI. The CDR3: CASSGDGVYNEQFF. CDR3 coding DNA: TGTGCCAGCAGTGGGGACGGTGTGTACAATGAGCAGTTCTTC.

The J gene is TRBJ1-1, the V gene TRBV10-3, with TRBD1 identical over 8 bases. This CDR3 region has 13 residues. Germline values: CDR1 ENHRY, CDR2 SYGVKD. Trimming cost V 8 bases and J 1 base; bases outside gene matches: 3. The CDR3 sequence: CAIGGQGNTEAFF. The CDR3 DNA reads TGTGCCATCGGTGGACAGGGGAACACTGAAGCTTTCTTT.

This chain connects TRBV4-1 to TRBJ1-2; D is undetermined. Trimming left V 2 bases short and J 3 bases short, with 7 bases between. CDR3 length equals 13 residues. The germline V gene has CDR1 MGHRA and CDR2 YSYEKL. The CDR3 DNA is TGCGCCAGCAGCCAAACGGAAGACTATGGCTACACCTTC. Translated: CASSQTEDYGYTF.

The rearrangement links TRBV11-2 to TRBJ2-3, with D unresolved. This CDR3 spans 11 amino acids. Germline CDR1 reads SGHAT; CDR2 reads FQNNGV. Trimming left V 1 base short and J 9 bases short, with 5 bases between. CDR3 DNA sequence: TGTGCCAGCAGCTTAGGTGGCACGCAGTATTTT. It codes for CASSLGGTQYF.

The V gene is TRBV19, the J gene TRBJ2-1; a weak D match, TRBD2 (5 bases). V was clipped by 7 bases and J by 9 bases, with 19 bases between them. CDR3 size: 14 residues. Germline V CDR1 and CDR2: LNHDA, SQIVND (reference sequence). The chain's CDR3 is CASTSGGGFGEQFF. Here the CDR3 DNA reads TGTGCCAGTACCTCTGGAGGTGGGTTCGGTGAGCAGTTCTTC.

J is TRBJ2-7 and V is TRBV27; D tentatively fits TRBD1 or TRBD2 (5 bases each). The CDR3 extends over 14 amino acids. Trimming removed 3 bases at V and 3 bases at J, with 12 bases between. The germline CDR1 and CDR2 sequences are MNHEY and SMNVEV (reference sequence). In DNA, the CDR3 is TGTGCCAGCAGTTTGGTACAGGCGGGCTACGAGCAGTACTTC. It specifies CASSLVQAGYEQYF.

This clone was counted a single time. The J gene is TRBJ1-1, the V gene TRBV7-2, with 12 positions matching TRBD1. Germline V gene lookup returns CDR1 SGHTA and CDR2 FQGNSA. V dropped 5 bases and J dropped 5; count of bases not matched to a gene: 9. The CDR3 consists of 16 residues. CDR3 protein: CASSPGTGGRGTEAFF. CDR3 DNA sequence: TGTGCCAGCAGCCCCGGGACAGGGGGCCGGGGGACTGAAGCTTTCTTT.

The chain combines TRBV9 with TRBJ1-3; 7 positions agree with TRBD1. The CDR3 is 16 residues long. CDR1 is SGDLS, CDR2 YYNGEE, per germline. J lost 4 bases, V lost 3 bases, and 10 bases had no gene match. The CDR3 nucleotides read TGTGCCAGCAGCGCCCGGAGGATGACAGGGGGAAACACCATATATTTT. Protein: CASSARRMTGGNTIYF.

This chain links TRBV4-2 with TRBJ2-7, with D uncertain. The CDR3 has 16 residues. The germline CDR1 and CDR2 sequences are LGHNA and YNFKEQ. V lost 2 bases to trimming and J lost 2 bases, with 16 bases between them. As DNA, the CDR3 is TGTGCCAGCAGCCAAAGACTGGGAACCCATACCTACGAGCAGTACTTC. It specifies CASSQRLGTHTYEQYF.

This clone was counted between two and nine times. CDR3 region: CASSYNRGQPQHF. CDR3 coding DNA: TGTGCCAGCAGTTACAACAGGGGACAGCCCCAGCATTTT. The V call is TRBV6-5, the J call TRBJ1-5, with 7 bases matching TRBD1. Germline CDR1 is MNHEY and CDR2 is SVGAGI. The CDR3 runs 13 residues. With V trimmed by 2 bases and J by 7 bases, 2 bases remained unmatched.

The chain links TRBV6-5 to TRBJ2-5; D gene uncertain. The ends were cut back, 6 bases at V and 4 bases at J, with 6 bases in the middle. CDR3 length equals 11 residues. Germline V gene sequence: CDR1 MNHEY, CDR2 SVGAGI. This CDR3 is CASRGSETQYF. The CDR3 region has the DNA TGTGCCAGCAGGGGGTCAGAGACCCAGTACTTC.

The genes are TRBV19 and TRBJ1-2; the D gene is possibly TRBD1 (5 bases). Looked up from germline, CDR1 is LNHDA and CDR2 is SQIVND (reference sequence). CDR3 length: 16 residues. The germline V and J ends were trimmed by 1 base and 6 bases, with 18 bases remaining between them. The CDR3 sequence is CASSIVSREYLDGYTF. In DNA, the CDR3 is TGTGCCAGTAGTATAGTAAGCAGGGAGTATCTGGATGGCTACACCTTC.